This T cell receptor beta chain stems from a study of T cells in localized non-small cell lung cancer. V lost 6 bases and J lost 3, with 12 bases in between. The CDR3 length is 14 residues. The germline gives CDR1 MNHNY, CDR2 SVGAGI (reference sequence). Some clones are missing from TCRdb's copy, which holds only in-frame ones; the method was immunoSEQ multiplex PCR. The sample has 70,000 to 95,000 clones, under 95% seen once. Study observations and caveats: Highest T cell clonality was seen in uninvolved adjacent lung, surpassing that measured in tumor.

In its sample, this clone was seen once. The antigen is unknown. The rearrangement links TRBV6-6 to TRBJ1-5; tentatively, D is TRBD1 (5 bases). The source material was PBMCs, sampled before any cancer treatment. The clonotype originates from a woman aged 35-70 years with stage II squamous cell lung carcinoma. CDR3 sequence: CASSPGAINQPQHF. The CDR3 coding sequence is TGTGCCAGCAGCCCCGGGGCTATCAATCAGCCCCAGCATTTT.